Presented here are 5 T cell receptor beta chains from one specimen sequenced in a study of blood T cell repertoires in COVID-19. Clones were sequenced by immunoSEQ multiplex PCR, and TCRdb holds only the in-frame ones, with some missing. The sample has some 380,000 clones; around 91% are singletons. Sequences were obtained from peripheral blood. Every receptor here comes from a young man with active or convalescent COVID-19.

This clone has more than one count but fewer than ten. CDR3 loop: CSATSGIIYTF. In DNA, the CDR3 is TGCAGTGCTACCAGCGGCATTATATACACCTTC. This chain links TRBV20-1 with TRBJ1-2; no clear D gene. Germline values: CDR1 DFQATT, CDR2 SNEGSKA (reference sequence). V lost 4 bases and J lost 11, with 14 bases in between. CDR3 length equals 11 residues.

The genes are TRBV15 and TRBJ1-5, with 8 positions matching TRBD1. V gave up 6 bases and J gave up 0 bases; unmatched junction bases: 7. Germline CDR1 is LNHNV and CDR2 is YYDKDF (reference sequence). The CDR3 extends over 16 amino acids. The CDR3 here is CATRRTGTYSNQPQHF. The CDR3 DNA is TGTGCCACCAGACGGACAGGGACATATAGCAATCAGCCCCAGCATTTT.

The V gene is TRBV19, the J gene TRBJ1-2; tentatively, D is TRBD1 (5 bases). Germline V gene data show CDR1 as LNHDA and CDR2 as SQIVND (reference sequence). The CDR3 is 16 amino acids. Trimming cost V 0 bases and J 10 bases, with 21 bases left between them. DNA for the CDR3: TGTGCCAGTAGTATAGATCGGTTCCGGCCGGGACTGACCTACACCTTC. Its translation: CASSIDRFRPGLTYTF.

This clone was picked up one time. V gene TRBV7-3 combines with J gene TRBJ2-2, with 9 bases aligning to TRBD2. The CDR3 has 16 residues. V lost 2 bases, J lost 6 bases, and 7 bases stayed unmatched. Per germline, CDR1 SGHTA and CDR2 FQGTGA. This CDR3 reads CASSLLGIAGAGELFF. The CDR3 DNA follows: TGTGCCAGCAGCTTACTTGGGATAGCGGGGGCCGGGGAGCTGTTTTTT. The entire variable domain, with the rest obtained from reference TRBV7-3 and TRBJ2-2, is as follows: GAGVSQTPSNKVTEKGKYVELRCDPISGHTALYWYRQSLGQGPEFLIYFQGTGAADDSGLPNDRFFAVRPEGSVSTLKIQRTERGDSAVYLCASSLLGIAGAGELFFGEGSRLTVL.

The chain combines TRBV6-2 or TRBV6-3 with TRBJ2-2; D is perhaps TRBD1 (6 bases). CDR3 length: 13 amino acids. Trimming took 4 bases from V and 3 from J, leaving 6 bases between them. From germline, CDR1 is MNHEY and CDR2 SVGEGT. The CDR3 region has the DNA TGTGCCAGCAGTTCAGGGGACACCGGGGAGCTGTTTTTT. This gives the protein CASSSGDTGELFF.